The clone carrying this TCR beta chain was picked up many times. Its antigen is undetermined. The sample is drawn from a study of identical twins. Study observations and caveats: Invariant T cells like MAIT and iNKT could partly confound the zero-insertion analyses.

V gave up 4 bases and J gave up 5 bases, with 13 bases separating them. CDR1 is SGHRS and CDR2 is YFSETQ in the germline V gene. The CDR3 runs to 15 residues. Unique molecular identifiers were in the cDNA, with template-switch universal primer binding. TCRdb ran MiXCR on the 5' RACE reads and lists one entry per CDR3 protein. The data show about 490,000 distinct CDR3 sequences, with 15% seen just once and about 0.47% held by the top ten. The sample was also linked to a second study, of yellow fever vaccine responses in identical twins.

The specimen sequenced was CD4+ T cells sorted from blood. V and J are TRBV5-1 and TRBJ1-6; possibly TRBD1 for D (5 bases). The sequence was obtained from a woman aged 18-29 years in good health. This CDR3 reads CASSLDGQDNSPLHF. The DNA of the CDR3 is TGCGCCAGCAGCCTGGATGGACAAGATAATTCACCCCTCCACTTT.